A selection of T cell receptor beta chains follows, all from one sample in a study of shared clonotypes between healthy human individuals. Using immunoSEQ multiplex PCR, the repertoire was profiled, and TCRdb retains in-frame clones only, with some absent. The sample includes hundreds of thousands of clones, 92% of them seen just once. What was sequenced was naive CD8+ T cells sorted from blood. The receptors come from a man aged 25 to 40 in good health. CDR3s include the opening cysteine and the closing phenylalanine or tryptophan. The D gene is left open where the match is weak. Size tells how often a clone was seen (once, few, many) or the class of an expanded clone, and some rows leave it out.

cdr3_aa: CASRTSSKETQYF
cdr3_nt: TGTGCCAGTAGGACTAGCAGCAAAGAGACCCAGTACTTC
v_call: TRBV19
clone_size: -
d_call: TRBD2
j_call: TRBJ2-5

cdr3_aa: CASSVVGASYEQYF
cdr3_nt: TGTGCCAGCAGCGTAGTTGGGGCCTCCTACGAGCAGTACTTC
v_call: TRBV7-9
clone_size: -
d_call: -
j_call: TRBJ2-7

cdr3_aa: CASSIVTSIYNEQFF
cdr3_nt: TGTGCCAGTAGTATAGTGACTAGTATCTACAATGAGCAGTTCTTC
v_call: TRBV19
clone_size: -
d_call: -
j_call: TRBJ2-1

cdr3_aa: CASSPYEQFF
cdr3_nt: TGCGCCAGCTCCCCTTATGAGCAGTTCTTC
v_call: TRBV10-2
clone_size: once
d_call: -
j_call: TRBJ2-1

cdr3_aa: CASSPYGNQPQHF
cdr3_nt: TGTGCCAGCAGCCCCTACGGAAATCAGCCCCAGCATTTT
v_call: TRBV27
clone_size: -
d_call: -
j_call: TRBJ1-5

cdr3_aa: CASSYLGVRGNNEQFF
cdr3_nt: TGTGCCAGCAGTTACCTGGGAGTCCGCGGGAACAATGAGCAGTTCTTC
v_call: TRBV6-6
clone_size: -
d_call: -
j_call: TRBJ2-1

cdr3_aa: CSATGDITEAFF
cdr3_nt: TGCAGCGCCACGGGGGATATCACTGAAGCTTTCTTT
v_call: TRBV29-1
clone_size: -
d_call: -
j_call: TRBJ1-1

cdr3_aa: CSVVGRAAYEQYF
cdr3_nt: TGCAGCGTTGTAGGGCGGGCGGCCTACGAGCAGTACTTC
v_call: TRBV29-1
clone_size: -
d_call: -
j_call: TRBJ2-7

cdr3_aa: CASRQGYTEAFF
cdr3_nt: TGTGCCAGCAGACAGGGGTATACTGAAGCTTTCTTT
v_call: TRBV28
clone_size: -
d_call: TRBD1
j_call: TRBJ1-1

cdr3_aa: CASSLSTWDIQYF
cdr3_nt: TGTGCCAGCAGTTTATCTACATGGGACATTCAGTACTTC
v_call: TRBV27
clone_size: -
d_call: -
j_call: TRBJ2-4

cdr3_aa: CASSPGLDYNEQFF
cdr3_nt: TGCGCCAGCAGCCCCGGACTAGACTACAATGAGCAGTTCTTC
v_call: TRBV4-3
clone_size: -
d_call: TRBD2
j_call: TRBJ2-1

cdr3_aa: CASSSRRGGKEKLFF
cdr3_nt: TGTGCCAGCAGCTCCCGTCGAGGGGGAAAGGAAAAACTGTTTTTT
v_call: TRBV7-9
clone_size: -
d_call: -
j_call: TRBJ1-4

cdr3_aa: CASSSDEREGNNEQFF
cdr3_nt: TGTGCCAGCAGTTCAGACGAGCGGGAGGGCAACAATGAGCAGTTCTTC
v_call: TRBV27
clone_size: -
d_call: TRBD2
j_call: TRBJ2-1

cdr3_aa: CASSSRDTLYEQYF
cdr3_nt: TGTGCCAGCAGCTCCCGGGACACCCTCTACGAGCAGTACTTC
v_call: TRBV7-9
clone_size: -
d_call: -
j_call: TRBJ2-7

cdr3_aa: CASSQTGFSGELFF
cdr3_nt: TGTGCCAGCAGTCAAACAGGGTTTTCCGGGGAGCTGTTTTTT
v_call: TRBV9
clone_size: few
d_call: -
j_call: TRBJ2-2

cdr3_aa: CASSSSGLAGVSGELFF
cdr3_nt: TGTGCCAGCAGCAGTTCGGGACTAGCGGGAGTCTCCGGGGAGCTGTTTTTT
v_call: TRBV7-8
clone_size: -
d_call: TRBD2
j_call: TRBJ2-2

cdr3_aa: CASSQVAGSYTDTQYF
cdr3_nt: TGCGCCAGCAGCCAAGTTGCAGGTTCCTACACAGATACGCAGTATTTT
v_call: TRBV4-3
clone_size: -
d_call: -
j_call: TRBJ2-3

cdr3_aa: CASSSRQGDTYEQYF
cdr3_nt: TGTGCCAGCAGTTCTCGACAGGGGGATACCTACGAGCAGTACTTC
v_call: TRBV27
clone_size: once
d_call: TRBD1
j_call: TRBJ2-7

cdr3_aa: CASSQVLGMLAAEETQYF
cdr3_nt: TGCGCCAGCAGCCAAGTACTGGGAATGCTAGCGGCAGAAGAGACCCAGTACTTC
v_call: TRBV4-1
clone_size: -
d_call: TRBD2
j_call: TRBJ2-5

cdr3_aa: CASIHTGELFF
cdr3_nt: TGTGCCAGCATCCACACCGGGGAGCTGTTTTTT
v_call: TRBV5-4
clone_size: -
d_call: -
j_call: TRBJ2-2

cdr3_aa: CASSFASGGLAQYF
cdr3_nt: TGTGCCAGCAGTTTCGCTAGCGGCGGTTTGGCCCAGTACTTC
v_call: TRBV27
clone_size: -
d_call: TRBD2
j_call: TRBJ2-5

cdr3_aa: CASSRGLAGEIDTGELFF
cdr3_nt: TGTGCCAGCAGCCGGGGACTAGCGGGAGAAATCGACACCGGGGAGCTGTTTTTT
v_call: TRBV11-3
clone_size: -
d_call: TRBD2
j_call: TRBJ2-2